Below are 9 T cell receptor beta chains sequenced from a single sample in a study of blood T cell repertoires in COVID-19. Sequencing was performed with immunoSEQ multiplex PCR; in TCRdb, only in-frame clones are kept and a portion is missing. This table holds 500,000 to 600,000 clones, 85% to 90% found once. The sequenced sample consisted of peripheral blood. These receptors were taken from a woman in her forties or fifties with COVID-19, enrolled during active disease.

The chain has TRBV30 and TRBJ1-4; 9 bases agree with TRBD1. The germline CDR1 and CDR2 sequences are GTSNPN and SVGIG (reference sequence). Trimming took 2 bases from V and 2 from J; bases not matched to a gene: 21. The CDR3 consists of 21 residues. The CDR3 coding sequence is TGTGCCTGGAGTCCCTTTACCCCCTGGACAGGGGAAGGGGGGACTAATGAAAAACTGTTTTTT. Residues: CAWSPFTPWTGEGGTNEKLFF.

The genes are TRBV11-1 and TRBJ2-7; D unclear. The CDR3 runs to 12 residues. The germline CDR1 and CDR2 sequences are SGHAT and FQDESV (reference sequence). Trimming pared 5 bases from V and 3 bases from J, leaving 8 bases between. The CDR3 coding sequence is TGTGCCAGCAGCCGCGAAGTCTACGAGCAGTACTTC. The encoded protein is CASSREVYEQYF.

The chain links TRBV9 to TRBJ2-5; D is possibly TRBD2 (7 bases). The CDR3 sequence is 15 residues long. Trimming stripped 4 bases from V and 0 bases from J, with 13 bases between. Germline values: CDR1 SGDLS, CDR2 YYNGEE. CDR3 sequence: CASSSRGAYQETQYF. CDR3 nucleotides: TGTGCCAGCAGCTCCCGGGGGGCGTACCAAGAGACCCAGTACTTC.

The chain is built from TRBV30 and TRBJ2-5, with TRBD2 matching 7 bases. CDR1 is GTSNPN and CDR2 is SVGIG in the germline V gene (reference sequence). There are 14 residues in the CDR3. The V segment lost 2 bases and the J segment 2 bases; nucleotides outside the gene matches: 5. DNA of the CDR3: TGTGCCTGGAGTAGGAGCGGGGTACAAGAGACCCAGTACTTC. Protein: CAWSRSGVQETQYF.

This chain joins TRBV4-1 and TRBJ2-1; a weak D match, TRBD2 (6 bases). Germline assignment: CDR1 MGHRA and CDR2 YSYEKL. CDR3 size: 13 residues. With 1 base removed from V and 16 bases from J, the gap between germline ends came to 17 bases. The CDR3 reads CASSQGGGVARFF. The CDR3 DNA follows: TGCGCCAGCAGCCAAGGGGGCGGGGTAGCGCGCTTCTTC.

The J gene is TRBJ2-2, the V gene TRBV24-1; 14 positions match TRBD2. J was trimmed by 5 bases and V by 1 base; bases with no gene match: 8. From germline, CDR1 is KGHDR and CDR2 SFDVKD. CDR3 length equals 19 residues. The CDR3 loop is CATSDLGLAGGRFTGELFF. DNA for the CDR3: TGTGCCACCAGTGATTTAGGACTAGCGGGGGGAAGATTTACCGGGGAGCTGTTTTTT.

The rearrangement links TRBV24-1 to TRBJ1-1, with D tentatively TRBD1 (5 bases). Per germline, CDR1 KGHDR and CDR2 SFDVKD. V lost 4 bases to trimming and J lost 10 bases, with 9 bases between them. The CDR3 spans 11 residues. CDR3 region: CATSEGPRAFF. CDR3 nucleotides: TGTGCCACCAGTGAGGGGCCAAGAGCTTTCTTT.

The rearrangement joins TRBV27 to TRBJ1-5, with D perhaps matching TRBD1 (6 bases). V lost 3 bases, J lost 7 bases, and 13 bases lay in between. The length of the CDR3 is 14 residues. Germline V gene data show CDR1 as MNHEY and CDR2 as SMNVEV (reference sequence). The CDR3 loop reads CASSFPGAGQPQHF. The DNA of the CDR3 is TGTGCCAGCAGTTTCCCAGGGGCAGGGCAGCCCCAGCATTTT.

About this clone itself: The sample has other DNA sequences that encode this CDR3 too. V is TRBV27 and J is TRBJ1-5, with D tentatively TRBD1 (5 bases). Between the trimmed V and J ends, which lost 4 bases and 4 bases, there was a span of 8 bases. Germline V gene lookup returns CDR1 MNHEY and CDR2 SMNVEV (reference sequence). CDR3 length: 13 residues. The CDR3 DNA follows: TGTGCCAGCAGTTGGGGGGTGAATCAGCCCCAGCATTTT. It specifies CASSWGVNQPQHF.